This T cell receptor beta chain was captured in a study of T-cell reconstitution after alpha-beta-depleted transplantation in children. This sample's TCRbeta library carried unique molecular identifier barcodes. TCRdb used MiXCR to reprocess the PCR reads, holding one entry per CDR3 protein. The sample gives fewer than 550,000 distinct CDR3 sequences, roughly a tenth of which show up once; roughly 2.1% is in the top ten. Germline values: CDR1 SGHAT, CDR2 FQNNGV. V was clipped by 0 bases and J by 5 bases, with 13 bases between them. The CDR3 runs 15 residues. The genes are TRBV11-2 and TRBJ2-5, with D perhaps matching TRBD2 (5 bases). Sample: PBMCs, taken before TCRalphabeta/CD19-depleted stem cell transplant. The receptor comes from a child between 2 and 9 years old with inherited bone marrow failure, due to receive a stem cell transplant. The CDR3 protein is CASSLDVGVGETQYF. In nucleotides, the CDR3 is TGTGCCAGCAGCTTAGATGTCGGGGTCGGGGAGACCCAGTACTTC.